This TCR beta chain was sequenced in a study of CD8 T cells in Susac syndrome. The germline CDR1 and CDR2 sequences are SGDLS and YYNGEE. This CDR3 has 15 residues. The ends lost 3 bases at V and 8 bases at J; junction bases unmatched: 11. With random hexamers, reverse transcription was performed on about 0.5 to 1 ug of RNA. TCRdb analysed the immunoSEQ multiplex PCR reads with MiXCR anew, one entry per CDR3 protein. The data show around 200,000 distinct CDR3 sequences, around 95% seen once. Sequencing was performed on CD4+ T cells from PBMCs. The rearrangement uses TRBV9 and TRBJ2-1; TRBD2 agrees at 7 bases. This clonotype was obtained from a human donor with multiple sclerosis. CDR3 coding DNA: TGTGCCAGCAGCGCAAGGACTAGATCTTTGGATGAGCAGTTCTTC. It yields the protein CASSARTRSLDEQFF. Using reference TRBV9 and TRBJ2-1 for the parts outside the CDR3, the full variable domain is DSGVTQTPKHLITATGQRVTLRCSPRSGDLSVYWYQQSLDQGLQFLIQYYNGEERAKGNILERFSAQQFPDLHSELNLSSLELGDSALYFCASSARTRSLDEQFFGPGTRLTVL.